The TCR beta chain described here comes from a study of CD8 T cells in ankylosing spondylitis. Study results and limitations: Disease-linked clones reportedly showed significant enrichment in matched ankylosing spondylitis synovial fluid. In synovial fluid and blood from reactive arthritis, some motif variants were previously reported. Seven to nine highly homologous variants made up a TCR beta motif, and this motif appeared characteristic of ankylosing spondylitis blood.

Each CDR3 protein gets one entry after TCRdb re-called the 5' RACE reads with MiXCR. The table has some 840,000 distinct CDR3 sequences, around 11% seen once. A remark on this clonotype: No antigen is known for it.

CDR3 length: 16 amino acids. The V and J ends lost 5 bases and 0 bases respectively, with 14 bases between them. Germline V CDR1 and CDR2: WSHSY, SAAADI. The TCR sequence derives from a male donor with ankylosing spondylitis. The sequenced sample consisted of blood, either unsorted or a sorted T cell fraction (not recorded which). The chain carries TRBV10-2 and TRBJ1-5; D ambiguous. CDR3 protein: CASSPDGIYSNQPQHF. The CDR3 region has the DNA TGCGCCAGCAGTCCGGACGGAATTTATAGCAATCAGCCCCAGCATTTT.